This TCR beta chain came from a study of blood T cell repertoires in COVID-19. About the research overall: There were acute and convalescent COVID-19 samples, and they came from the United States, Italy and Spain. In each case, the material was cDNA or gDNA derived from T cells, B-cell-depleted T cells, or PBMCs.

Germline CDR1 is SEHNR and CDR2 is FQNEAQ (reference sequence). This CDR3 has 14 residues. V was pared by 0 bases and J by 2 bases, with 1 base of the junction left unmatched. Per the authors' pipeline: It was from reference gene primer amplification that nucleated cell counts were estimated. Here immunoSEQ multiplex PCR was the method, and the copy in TCRdb shows in-frame clones only, minus some. That table supplies the V and J calls and clone size; D and trimming were determined from the DNA. The sample carries over 90,000 clones, roughly 84% recorded once. The sequenced sample consisted of peripheral blood. The TCR originated in a human donor in a cohort sampled during active COVID-19. The chain carries TRBV7-9 and TRBJ2-7; 7 bases line up with TRBD1. CDR3 protein: CASSLATGTYEQYF. CDR3 DNA: TGTGCCAGCAGCTTAGCGACAGGGACCTACGAGCAGTACTTC.